The rows below give T cell receptor beta chains drawn from one sample of a study of cytomegalovirus exposure and HLA in healthy donors. Using immunoSEQ multiplex PCR, the repertoire was profiled, and TCRdb retains in-frame clones only, with some absent. The data show 150,000 or so clones, about four fifths seen once. Material for sequencing was PBMCs. These TCRs come from a man younger than 35 in good health and CMV-seronegative. Both conserved end residues are part of each CDR3. The D gene is left open where the match is weak. Rows may omit the clone size; those that give it use once, few, many or a size class.

clone size	V gene	J gene	CDR3 length	D gene	CDR3 DNA	CDR3 protein
few	TRBV5-1	TRBJ2-1	13	TRBD1	TGCGCCAGCAGCAGGGACAGTCTCAATGAGCAGTTCTTC	CASSRDSLNEQFF
NA	TRBV5-1	TRBJ2-5	15	TRBD1	TGCGCCAGCAGTCCCCGGGACAGGGGCCAAGAGACCCAGTACTTC	CASSPRDRGQETQYF
few	TRBV4-2	TRBJ2-3	17	TRBD2	TGTGCCAGCAGCCAGGGGGAGACTAGCGGGGGGGCAGATACGCAGTATTTT	CASSQGETSGGADTQYF
NA	TRBV5-6	TRBJ2-3	15	TRBD2	TGTGCCAGCAGCCGTGTTCCGACTAGCGCAGATACGCAGTATTTT	CASSRVPTSADTQYF
few	TRBV27	TRBJ1-2	14	NA	TGTGCCAGCAGTCAGGACACCCTCCTTTATGGCTACACCTTC	CASSQDTLLYGYTF
NA	TRBV19	TRBJ2-1	14	TRBD1	TGTGCCAGTAGCGGGGACAGCTCCTACAATGAGCAGTTCTTC	CASSGDSSYNEQFF
NA	TRBV7-7	TRBJ1-1	13	NA	TGTGCCAGCAGCTTAGCCGAGGTCACTGAAGCTTTCTTT	CASSLAEVTEAFF
few	TRBV4-2	TRBJ2-7	15	TRBD2	TGTGCCAGCAGCCAAGGTAGCGGGGAAGCCTACGAGCAGTACTTC	CASSQGSGEAYEQYF
few	TRBV5-4	TRBJ2-7	14	TRBD1	TGTGCCAGCAGCTTCGGGACAGGCCTAAGCGAGCAGTACTTC	CASSFGTGLSEQYF
NA	TRBV18	TRBJ2-1	15	NA	TGTGCCAGCTCACCCCAGGGGCCTCTTTACAATGAGCAGTTCTTC	CASSPQGPLYNEQFF
once	TRBV7-9	TRBJ1-2	16	NA	TGTGCCAGCAGGCCCCCAGGGAACCAAATTAACTATGGCTACACCTTC	CASRPPGNQINYGYTF
NA	TRBV6-5	TRBJ1-1	14	TRBD1	TGTGCCAGCAGCCACGGGGACAGTAACACTGAAGCTTTCTTT	CASSHGDSNTEAFF
NA	TRBV7-9	TRBJ1-5	14	NA	TGTGCCAGCAGCCCACCACAGGGCAATCAGCCCCAGCATTTT	CASSPPQGNQPQHF
NA	TRBV11-1	TRBJ1-5	19	TRBD1	TGTGCCAGCAGCTTAGAATGTCAGGGGGCCGCATATAGCAATCAGCCCCAGCATTTT	CASSLECQGAAYSNQPQHF
few	TRBV30	TRBJ2-2	15	NA	TGTGCCTGGAGTGTACCGGCAGGGAGGACCGGGGAGCTGTTTTTT	CAWSVPAGRTGELFF
few	TRBV7-3	TRBJ2-3	14	NA	TGTGCCAGCAGCTTAACGATCGGGGTAGATACGCAGTATTTT	CASSLTIGVDTQYF
few	TRBV4-3	TRBJ2-3	16	TRBD1	TGCGCCAGCAGCCAAGCCCCTGGGACAGGGGGCGATACGCAGTATTTT	CASSQAPGTGGDTQYF
NA	TRBV2	TRBJ1-3	15	NA	TGTGCCAGCAGTGCCAGATCCAGCTCTGGAAACACCATATATTTT	CASSARSSSGNTIYF
NA	TRBV29-1	TRBJ1-4	12	NA	TGCAGCGCCTCTTCGGGGGACGAAAAACTGTTTTTT	CSASSGDEKLFF
NA	TRBV4-3	TRBJ1-1	17	NA	TGCGCCAGCAGCCAAGTAGACAGCTTCCTAAACAGGGATGAAGCTTTCTTT	CASSQVDSFLNRDEAFF
few	TRBV5-8	TRBJ2-3	15	NA	TGTGCCAGCAGCTTGGTCGGTGATGCCACAGATACGCAGTATTTT	CASSLVGDATDTQYF
few	TRBV19	TRBJ2-3	19	TRBD1	TGTGCCAGTAGTATGTGGGGGACCCTCGGACAGGGTAGCACAGATACGCAGTATTTT	CASSMWGTLGQGSTDTQYF
once	TRBV19	TRBJ2-7	14	TRBD2	TGTGCCAGTAGTTTGCTAGCGGGGTCCTACGAGCAGTACTTC	CASSLLAGSYEQYF
once	TRBV6-5	TRBJ2-7	16	TRBD2	TGTGCCAGCAGTTACCGGACTAGCGGGGGGCCCTACGAGCAGTACTTC	CASSYRTSGGPYEQYF
NA	TRBV6-5	TRBJ1-3	12	NA	TGTGCCAGCTCCCCAGGGGGAAACACCATATATTTT	CASSPGGNTIYF
NA	TRBV13	TRBJ1-2	15	NA	TGTGCCAGCAGCTTAGGGGTGGCCCCGGGGATTGGCTACACCTTC	CASSLGVAPGIGYTF
NA	TRBV7-9	TRBJ2-1	17	TRBD2	TGTGCCAGCAGCTTTCCGAACGGGACTAGCTTTTACAATGAGCAGTTCTTC	CASSFPNGTSFYNEQFF
few	TRBV29-1	TRBJ1-1	14	TRBD1	TGCAGCGTTGAACCGGGACAGCTGAACACTGAAGCTTTCTTT	CSVEPGQLNTEAFF
NA	TRBV7-2	TRBJ1-1	13	TRBD1	TGTGCCAGCAGATTGGACAGGGGTACTGAAGCTTTCTTT	CASRLDRGTEAFF
NA	TRBV21-1	TRBJ1-2	13	NA	TGTGCCAGCAGGATCAGGGGGCTTAGGGGCTACACCTTC	CASRIRGLRGYTF
NA	TRBV11-2	TRBJ1-4	15	TRBD1	TGTGCCAGCAGCACCACCGGGACAGGGGGAGAAAAACTGTTTTTT	CASSTTGTGGEKLFF